The next 24 T cell receptor beta chains were all read from a single sample in a study of shared clonotypes between healthy human individuals (TCRdb year 2020). To prepare the library, the immunoSEQ multiplex PCR assay was applied. TCRdb obtained this table from immuneACCESS and retained in-frame rearrangements with V and J assigned. These tables miss some clones; where compared with another copy, unresolved V genes account for less than half of the shortfall, and the remainder is unexplained. Across this sample there are more than 500,000 clones, with approximately 95% seen only once. Over 0.1% of the sample is held by the ten biggest clonotypes. CD8 naive samples were obtained by positive selection for CCR7 among CD45RO-negative cells, yielding a CD45RA+CCR7+ population from which TemRA cells were excluded. Source material: naive CD8+ T cells sorted from blood. The sample's cell subset or site, from its label and the paper: CD45RA+CCR7+. The receptors shown here come from a woman in her twenties or thirties in good health.

The J gene is TRBJ2-7, the V gene TRBV27, with 13 bases aligning to TRBD2. CDR1 and CDR2 (germline): MNHEY, SMNVEV (reference sequence). This CDR3 is built from 15 residues. The junction had 3 bases not matched to a gene; V was cut back by 6 bases and J by 1 base. CDR3 sequence reads: CASSPTSGGSYEQYF. CDR3 nucleotide sequence: TGTGCCAGCAGCCCGACTAGCGGGGGGTCCTACGAGCAGTACTTC.

J is TRBJ1-3 and V is TRBV7-8, with D maybe TRBD1 (5 bases). Per the germline V gene, CDR1 is SGHVS and CDR2 is FQNEAQ. Trimming pared 2 bases from V and 4 bases from J, leaving 12 bases between. This CDR3 comprises 15 residues. The CDR3 sequence: CASSLSPGSGNTIYF. The DNA of the CDR3 is TGTGCCAGCAGCTTATCCCCAGGGTCAGGAAACACCATATATTTT.

This clone was seen a single time. This sequence joins TRBV5-4 and TRBJ1-2; D is unclear. The germline CDR1 and CDR2 sequences are SGHNT and YYREEE (reference sequence). CDR3 size: 15 residues. Trimming took 4 bases from V and 2 from J, leaving 15 bases between them. The CDR3 region has the DNA TGTGCCAGCAGCCGTTATTGGGCTCCGAACTATGGCTACACCTTC. Its translation: CASSRYWAPNYGYTF.

The V gene is TRBV7-9, the J gene TRBJ2-3; tentative D call: TRBD1 (5 bases). V lost 0 bases, J lost 4 bases, and 8 bases lay in between. The CDR3 loop spans 14 amino acids. Germline V gene data show CDR1 as SEHNR and CDR2 as FQNEAQ (reference sequence). The CDR3 nucleotides read TGTGCCAGCAGCTTAGCGGCAGGGCCAGATACGCAGTATTTT. Translation gives CASSLAAGPDTQYF.

V usage is TRBV6-5 and J usage is TRBJ2-7, with D tentatively TRBD1 or TRBD2 (7 bases each). The CDR3 loop spans 14 amino acids. V dropped 0 bases and J dropped 6 bases, with 12 bases sitting between them. Germline lookup yields CDR1 MNHEY and CDR2 SVGAGI. The CDR3 coding sequence is TGTGCCAGCAGTTACTCGGCAGGGGGGGGCGAGCAGTACTTC. Protein product: CASSYSAGGGEQYF.

J is TRBJ2-1 and V is TRBV7-6; the D gene could be TRBD1 or TRBD2 (6 bases each). Trimming shortened V by 4 bases and J by 10 bases, and 26 bases separated the two germline ends. The CDR3 extends over 17 amino acids. Germline V gene lookup returns CDR1 SGHVS and CDR2 FNYEAQ. The CDR3 nucleotides are TGTGCCAGCAGCTCCATGAAAGGGGGGCCGCGGGCTTTGGAGCAGTTCTTC. It specifies CASSSMKGGPRALEQFF.

This chain joins TRBV6-5 and TRBJ1-2; maybe TRBD1 (5 bases). The V end lost 2 bases, the J end lost 4 bases, and 8 bases lay between the germline ends. From germline, CDR1 is MNHEY and CDR2 SVGAGI. CDR3 size: 13 residues. The CDR3 region has the DNA TGTGCCAGCAGTTACGGGGGTAGCTATGGCTACACCTTC. Protein sequence: CASSYGGSYGYTF.

The rearrangement joins TRBV4-1 to TRBJ2-3; TRBD2 agrees at 16 bases. The CDR3 totals 16 residues. In germline, CDR1 is MGHRA, CDR2 YSYEKL. The V segment lost 4 bases and the J segment 5 bases; nucleotides outside the gene matches: 3. CDR3 sequence (DNA): TGCGCCAGCAGCCCCGGGACTAGCGGGAGGGGAGATACGCAGTATTTT. Protein sequence: CASSPGTSGRGDTQYF.

CDR3: CASSEEGHLSGNTIYF. CDR3 sequence (DNA): TGTGCCAGCAGTGAAGAAGGACACCTCTCTGGAAACACCATATATTTT. The genes are TRBV2 and TRBJ1-3; TRBD1 is a possible D gene (5 bases). Per germline, CDR1 SNHLY and CDR2 FYNNEI. The V end was cut by 1 base, the J end by 0 bases, with 10 bases between. This CDR3 has 16 amino acids.

The chain couples TRBV4-1 to TRBJ2-5; D remains ambiguous. CDR3 size: 12 residues. The V gene lost 5 bases and the J gene lost 11 bases, with 15 bases spanning the gap. Germline V gives CDR1 MGHRA, CDR2 YSYEKL. The CDR3 here is CASSESTGEQYF. CDR3 bases: TGCGCCAGCAGCGAATCGACTGGAGAGCAGTACTTC.

This chain uses TRBV7-9 with TRBJ2-7; 12 bases map to TRBD1. This CDR3 comprises 15 residues. The V and J ends lost 4 bases and 6 bases, in that order; junction bases with no gene match: 7. The germline gives CDR1 SEHNR, CDR2 FQNEAQ (reference sequence). CDR3 sequence reads: CASSSTGTGGPEQYF. In DNA form, the CDR3 reads TGTGCCAGCAGCTCTACCGGGACAGGGGGCCCCGAGCAGTACTTC.

This chain joins TRBV30 and TRBJ1-5; D is perhaps TRBD1 (6 bases). Germline CDR1 is GTSNPN and CDR2 is SVGIG (reference sequence). Trimming took off 1 base at V and 0 bases at J, with 7 bases between the two ends. This CDR3 has 14 amino acids. The CDR3 region has the DNA TGTGCCTGGAGTGGGACAGATAGCAATCAGCCCCAGCATTTT. As protein: CAWSGTDSNQPQHF.

The chain combines TRBV7-3 with TRBJ2-3; the match to TRBD2 covers 8 bases. Germline CDR1 is SGHTA and CDR2 is FQGTGA. J lost 0 bases, V lost 8 bases, and 1 base had no gene match. There are 13 residues in the CDR3. The CDR3 sequence is CASGLASTDTQYF. The CDR3 coding sequence is TGTGCCAGCGGACTAGCTAGCACAGATACGCAGTATTTT.

CDR3 region: CASSAQGTGVIQYF. For the CDR3, the DNA is TGCGCCAGCAGTGCACAGGGAACCGGGGTCATTCAGTACTTC. This chain uses TRBV10-1 with TRBJ2-4; D possibly corresponds to TRBD1 (6 bases). The CDR3 contains 14 residues. Per the germline V gene, CDR1 is WNHNN and CDR2 is SYGVQD (reference sequence). Trimming removed 4 bases from V and 9 bases from J, with 16 bases in between.

The chain employs TRBV19 and TRBJ2-7; tentative D call: TRBD1 (7 bases). Trimming pared 4 bases from V and 3 bases from J, leaving 10 bases between. Germline loops: CDR1 LNHDA, CDR2 SQIVND (reference sequence). This CDR3 is 13 amino acids long. The CDR3 sequence is CASSSGTDYEQYF. The CDR3 DNA is TGTGCCAGTAGTAGCGGGACAGACTACGAGCAGTACTTC.

The V gene is TRBV19, the J gene TRBJ2-3; 7 bases agree with TRBD2. Germline CDR1 is LNHDA and CDR2 is SQIVND (reference sequence). V trimming: 7 bases; J trimming: 4 bases; junction bases outside the gene matches: 17. The CDR3 loop spans 17 amino acids. CDR3 nucleotides: TGTGCCAGTACCCATAATCGGGGGAGGGCGCGGGCAGATACGCAGTATTTT. This codes for CASTHNRGRARADTQYF.

The chain links TRBV30 to TRBJ2-7, with D perhaps assigned TRBD1 or TRBD2 (6 bases each). Germline CDR1 reads GTSNPN; CDR2 reads SVGIG (reference sequence). This CDR3 is built from 16 residues. Trimming removed 0 bases from V and 1 base from J, with 16 bases in between. Here the CDR3 reads CAWSVAGGQISYEQYF. CDR3 nucleotide sequence: TGTGCCTGGAGTGTAGCCGGGGGCCAAATATCCTACGAGCAGTACTTC.

The V call is TRBV15, the J call TRBJ2-5; TRBD2 matches at 7 bases. Near its end, the DNA agrees better with TRBJ2-7, so the J call may be wrong. Germline CDR1 is LNHNV and CDR2 is YYDKDF (reference sequence). The CDR3 consists of 16 residues. The CDR3 sequence is CATSRDQWGGTYEQYF. The CDR3 DNA reads as TGTGCCACCAGCAGAGATCAATGGGGGGGAACCTACGAGCAGTACTTC.

Concerning this clone itself: In the same sample, other DNA sequences code for this CDR3. This sequence joins TRBV19 and TRBJ2-7; D not certain. Trimming stripped 5 bases from V and 0 bases from J, with 8 bases between. CDR1 is LNHDA and CDR2 is SQIVND in the germline V gene (reference sequence). The CDR3 is 13 residues long. CDR3 sequence (DNA): TGTGCCAGTAGTCTTAGCACCTCCTACGAGCAGTACTTC. This translates into CASSLSTSYEQYF.

The chain recombines TRBV5-7 with TRBJ2-2; 7 bases fit TRBD1. TRBV5-7 is an ORF for which the function is uncertain. With 0 bases clipped from V and 0 bases from J, the junction kept 2 bases outside the gene matches. The CDR3 totals 16 residues. CDR3 protein: CASSLDRGANTGELFF. For the CDR3, the DNA is TGTGCCAGCAGCTTGGACAGGGGTGCGAACACCGGGGAGCTGTTTTTT.

J is TRBJ2-1 and V is TRBV13; perhaps TRBD2 as D (5 bases). The CDR3 runs 12 residues. With 5 bases removed from V and 13 bases from J, the gap between germline ends came to 15 bases. CDR1 and CDR2 from the germline V gene are PRHDT and FYEKMQ (reference sequence). CDR3 bases: TGTGCCAGCAGCCTAAAACCGGGATCTCAGTTCTTC. This encodes CASSLKPGSQFF.

The rearrangement joins TRBV2 to TRBJ1-1; D perhaps matches TRBD1 (6 bases). V was cut by 8 bases and J by 1 base, with 17 bases left in between. The CDR3 has 15 amino acids. Germline loops: CDR1 SNHLY, CDR2 FYNNEI. For the CDR3, the DNA is TGTGCCAGCGGTCTGGACAGCCTTCCGAACACTGAAGCTTTCTTT. Encoded protein: CASGLDSLPNTEAFF.

This sequence joins TRBV9 and TRBJ1-1; D not certain. CDR3 length: 15 amino acids. V was trimmed by 2 bases and J by 4 bases, leaving 15 bases between them. Germline V gives CDR1 SGDLS, CDR2 YYNGEE. Written as DNA, the CDR3 is TGTGCCAGCAGCGTGTCAGATCTAGCGGCCACTGAAGCTTTCTTT. Residues: CASSVSDLAATEAFF.

This chain connects TRBV13 to TRBJ1-3, with D uncertain. Trimming left V 0 bases short and J 4 bases short, with 4 bases between. The germline V gene has CDR1 PRHDT and CDR2 FYEKMQ (reference sequence). The CDR3 contains 13 residues. The CDR3 reads CASSLGRGNTIYF. CDR3 bases: TGTGCCAGCAGCTTAGGTCGAGGAAACACCATATATTTT.